This T cell receptor (beta chain) was identified in a study of sequential checkpoint blockade in melanoma. Study overall: Arm A got nivolumab then ipilimumab; arm B the reverse, 1:1. After both sequences, patients received maintenance nivolumab.

Trimming removed 7 bases from V and 4 bases from J, with 13 bases in between. CDR3 length equals 13 residues. Germline assignment: CDR1 MNHNY and CDR2 SVGAGI (reference sequence). Specified treatment: randomized to nivolumab then ipilimumab (arm A) or the reverse (arm B). DNA-damaging chemotherapy had not been given to any patient beforehand. Sorted cells were live CD3+CD8+, lacking CD19 and CD56, from PBMCs. Repertoires were generated with immunoSEQ multiplex PCR, while TCRdb's copy carries only in-frame clones and drops some. The sample contains under 20,000 clones, 70% of which appear only once. The sequence derives from a human donor with melanoma. The sequencing used CD8+ T cells sorted from blood (inferred from file names), collected from a patient given nivolumab and ipilimumab in sequence. V is TRBV6-6 and J is TRBJ1-2; the D gene is possibly TRBD1 (5 bases). The CDR3, as DNA: TGTGCCAGCAACCTACAGGTTTCCTATGGCTACACCTTC. Translating it yields CASNLQVSYGYTF.